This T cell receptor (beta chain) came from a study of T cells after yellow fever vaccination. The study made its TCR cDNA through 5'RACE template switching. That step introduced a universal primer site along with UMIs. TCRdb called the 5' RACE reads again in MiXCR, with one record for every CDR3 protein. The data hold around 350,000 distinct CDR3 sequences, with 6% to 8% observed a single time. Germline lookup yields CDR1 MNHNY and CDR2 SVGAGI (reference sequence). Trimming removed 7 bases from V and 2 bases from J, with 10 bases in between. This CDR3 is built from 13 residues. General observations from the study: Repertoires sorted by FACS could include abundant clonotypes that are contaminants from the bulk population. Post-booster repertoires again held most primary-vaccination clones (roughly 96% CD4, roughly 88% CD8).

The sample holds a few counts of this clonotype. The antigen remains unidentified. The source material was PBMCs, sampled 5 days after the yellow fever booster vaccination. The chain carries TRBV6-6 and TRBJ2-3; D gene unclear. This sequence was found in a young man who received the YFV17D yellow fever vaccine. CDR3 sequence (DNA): TGTGCCAGCAAAATGTTCGACACAGATACGCAGTATTTT. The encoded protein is CASKMFDTDTQYF.